Listed below are T cell receptor beta chains from one sample, sequenced in a study of PD-1 blockade in classical Hodgkin lymphoma. Clones were sequenced by immunoSEQ multiplex PCR, and TCRdb holds only the in-frame ones, with some missing. The repertoire holds tens of thousands of clones, with roughly 89% as singletons. This specimen was peripheral blood mononuclear cells (PBMCs), taken before the second cycle of nivolumab. The source of these receptors is a human donor with classical Hodgkin lymphoma. CDR3s include the opening cysteine and the closing phenylalanine or tryptophan. The D gene is left open where the match is weak.

.	TRBV6-6	TRBJ1-2	TGTGCCAGCAGTTTAACTCCCCAGGGGATCTATGGCTACACCTTC	CASSLTPQGIYGYTF
.	TRBV28	TRBJ1-5	TGTGCCAGCAGCCCTACCCGCGGCGACAGGTGGGGCAATCAGCCCCAGCATTTT	CASSPTRGDRWGNQPQHF
.	TRBV10-3	TRBJ1-6	TGTGCCATCAGTGAAGTAGGGGCCTTGATGTCACCCCTCCACTTT	CAISEVGALMSPLHF
.	TRBV7-9	TRBJ2-7	TGTGCCAGCAGTGCCAGCCCCGAGCAGTACTTC	CASSASPEQYF
.	TRBV5-6	TRBJ2-2	TGTGCCAGCAGCTTGGAACCGAACACCGGGGAGCTGTTTTTT	CASSLEPNTGELFF
.	TRBV15	TRBJ2-3	TGTGCCACTTCGACAGGCTTCGCAGATACGCAGTATTTT	CATSTGFADTQYF
.	TRBV9	TRBJ2-7	TGTGCCAGCAGCGTAGCCCAATCGGACGGGTACGAGCAGTACTTC	CASSVAQSDGYEQYF
TRBD2	TRBV27	TRBJ2-1	TGTGCCAGCAAGGGACTAGCGTTCAATGAGCAGTTCTTC	CASKGLAFNEQFF
.	TRBV6-1	TRBJ1-5	TGTGCCAGCATTATCGACGGATATAGCAATCAGCCCCAGCATTTT	CASIIDGYSNQPQHF
.	TRBV29-1	TRBJ2-3	TGCAGCGTTGTTGGGCAGGCAGATACGCAGTATTTT	CSVVGQADTQYF
TRBD1	TRBV7-3	TRBJ2-1	TGTGCCAGCAGCCCAGACAGGGGTTCCTACAATGAGCAGTTCTTC	CASSPDRGSYNEQFF
TRBD2	TRBV5-1	TRBJ2-1	TGCGCCAGCAGCCAGATGGAGCGGGGGACGATCTCCTACAATGAGCAGTTCTTC	CASSQMERGTISYNEQFF
.	TRBV10-2	TRBJ2-7	TGCGCCAGCAGTGAAGGTTGGGGACTGAACGGCGAGCAGTACTTC	CASSEGWGLNGEQYF
.	TRBV18	TRBJ2-7	TGTGCCAGCTCACCACTGAGGGACTCCTACGAGCAGTACTTC	CASSPLRDSYEQYF
TRBD2	TRBV28	TRBJ2-2	TGTGCCAGCAGTTTAGTACTACTAGCGGGCACCGGGGAGCTGTTTTTT	CASSLVLLAGTGELFF